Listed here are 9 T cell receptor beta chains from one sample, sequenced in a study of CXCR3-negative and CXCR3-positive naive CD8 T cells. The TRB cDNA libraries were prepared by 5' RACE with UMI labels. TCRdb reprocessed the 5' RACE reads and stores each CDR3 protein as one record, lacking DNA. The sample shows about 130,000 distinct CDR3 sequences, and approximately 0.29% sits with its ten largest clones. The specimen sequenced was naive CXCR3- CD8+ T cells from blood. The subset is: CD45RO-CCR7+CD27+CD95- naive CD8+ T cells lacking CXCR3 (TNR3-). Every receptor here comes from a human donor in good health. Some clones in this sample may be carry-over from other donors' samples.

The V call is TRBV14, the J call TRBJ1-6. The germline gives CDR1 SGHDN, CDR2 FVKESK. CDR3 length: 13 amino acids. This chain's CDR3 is CASTDTRSSPLHF.

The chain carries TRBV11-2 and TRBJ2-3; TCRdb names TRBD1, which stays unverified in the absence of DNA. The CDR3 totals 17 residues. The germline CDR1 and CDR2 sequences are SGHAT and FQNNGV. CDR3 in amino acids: CVSSVRGGRAGTDTQYF.

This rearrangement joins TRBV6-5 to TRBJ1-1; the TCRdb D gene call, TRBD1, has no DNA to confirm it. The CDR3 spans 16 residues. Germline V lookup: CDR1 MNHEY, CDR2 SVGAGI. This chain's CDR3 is CASSYGVPGLNTEAFF.

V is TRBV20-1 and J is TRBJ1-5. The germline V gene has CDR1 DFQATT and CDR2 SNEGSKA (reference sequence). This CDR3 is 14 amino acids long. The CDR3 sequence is CSAKVYERDQPQHF.

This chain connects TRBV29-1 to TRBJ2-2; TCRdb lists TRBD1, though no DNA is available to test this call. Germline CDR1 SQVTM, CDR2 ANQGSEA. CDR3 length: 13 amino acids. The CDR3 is CSVGTGGTGELYF.

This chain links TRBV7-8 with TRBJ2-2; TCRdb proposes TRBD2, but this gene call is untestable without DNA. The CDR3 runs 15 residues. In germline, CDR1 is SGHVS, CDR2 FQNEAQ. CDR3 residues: CASSFRDQHTGELFF.

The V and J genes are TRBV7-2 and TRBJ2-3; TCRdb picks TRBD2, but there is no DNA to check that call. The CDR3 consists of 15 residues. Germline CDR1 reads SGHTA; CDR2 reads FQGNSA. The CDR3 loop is CASSLASGGDVTQYF. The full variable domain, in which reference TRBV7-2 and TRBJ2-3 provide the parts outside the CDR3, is GAGVSQSPSNKVTEKGKDVELRCDPISGHTALYWYRQSLGQGLEFLIYFQGNSAPDKSGLPSDRFSAERTGGSVSTLTIQRTQQEDSAVYLCASSLASGGDVTQYFGPGTRLTVL.

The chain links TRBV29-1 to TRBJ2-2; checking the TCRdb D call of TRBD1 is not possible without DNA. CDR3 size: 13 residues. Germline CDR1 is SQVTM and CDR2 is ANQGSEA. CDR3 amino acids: CSVGTPNTGELFF.

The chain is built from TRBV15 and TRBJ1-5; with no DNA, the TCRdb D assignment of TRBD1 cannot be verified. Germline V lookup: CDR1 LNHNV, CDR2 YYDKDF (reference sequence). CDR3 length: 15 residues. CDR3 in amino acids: CATSRTGNSNQPQHF.